This T cell receptor beta chain was recorded in a study of cytomegalovirus exposure and HLA in healthy donors. Study conclusions and caveats: There was a cluster of highly shared sequence variants that was likely a sequencing artifact.

This clone was picked up a small number of times. Its antigen is still unknown. PCR was performed using 60 Vbeta and 13 Jbeta primers. TCRdb's table, derived via immunoSEQ multiplex PCR, lists solely in-frame clones and lacks some. There are 99,000 or so clones in the sample; roughly 13% occur only once, and about a sixth lies in the top ten. Healthy people donating bone marrow made up the donors. The TCR originated in a man aged 40-55 years in good health and CMV-seropositive. Material: PBMCs.

The CDR3 protein is CASSLALVRLSGNTIYF. CDR3 DNA sequence: TGTGCCAGCAGCTTAGCGCTGGTCCGACTATCTGGAAACACCATATATTTT. The rearrangement uses TRBV7-8 and TRBJ1-3, with unresolved D. Germline values: CDR1 SGHVS, CDR2 FQNEAQ. The CDR3 loop spans 17 amino acids. With 0 bases removed from V and 1 base from J, the gap between germline ends came to 13 bases.